The following is a TCR beta chain sequence with its context. Its antigen is undetermined. Germline V CDR1 and CDR2: SNHLY, FYNNEI. The CDR3 loop spans 13 amino acids. What made the TCR beta cDNA was 5'RACE template switching with UMIs. TCRdb reanalyzed the 5' RACE reads and collapses them to one entry per CDR3 protein, without DNA. The sample includes 250,000 to 300,000 distinct CDR3 sequences. This specimen comes from a study of T cells expressing NK-cell markers. Study at large: In sorted CD3+CD56+NKG2C+, CD3+CD56+NKG2C- and CD3+CD56-NKG2C+ T cells, TCR beta repertoires were obtained. Study findings and constraints: Each of 6 or 7 donors carried dominant NKG2C+ clonotypes accounting for about 1.0-8% of CD8+ T cells.

The origin of this receptor is a young man in good health. The sample consisted of blood T cells: a sorted CD56 or NKG2C T cell subset, CD4+ or CD8+ T cells, or bulk PBMC T cells (not recorded which). The chain links TRBV2 to TRBJ2-2; TCRdb selects TRBD1, and the lack of DNA leaves this call unchecked. The CDR3 is CASRPRGLGELFF. The variable domain in full, completed from reference TRBV2 and TRBJ2-2, reads EPEVTQTPSHQVTQMGQEVILRCVPISNHLYFYWYRQILGQKVEFLVSFYNNEISEKSEIFDDQFSVERPDGSNFTLKIRSTKLEDSAMYFCASRPRGLGELFFGEGSRLTVL.